This TCR beta chain was retrieved from a study of cytotoxic CD8 clonotypes in ibrutinib-treated CLL. About the study: The study recorded mean values of approximately 260,000 productive templates and 94,082 productive rearrangements per sample. Study results and limitations: The public clonotypes identified were infrequent and showed contraction or stability on treatment.

This clone was detected only a few times. Its antigen remains unknown. Data came from immunoSEQ multiplex PCR; TCRdb stores just in-frame clones and leaves some out. In the table there are 200,000 to 250,000 clones, about three quarters of which are singletons. CDR3 length equals 15 residues. Germline assignment: CDR1 PRHDT and CDR2 FYEKMQ (reference sequence). V was cut by 0 bases and J by 0 bases, with 6 bases left in between. The source material was PBMCs, sampled after 12 months of ibrutinib treatment. The TCR sequence derives from a human donor with chronic lymphocytic leukemia. The chain joins TRBV13 to TRBJ2-1; a weak D match, TRBD2 (5 bases). The CDR3 here is CASSLGGSSYNEQFF. The CDR3 DNA follows: TGTGCCAGCAGCTTAGGAGGGAGCTCCTACAATGAGCAGTTCTTC.